Listed below are T cell receptor beta chains from one sample, sequenced in a study of T cell responses to AZD1222 COVID-19 vaccine. The protocol was immunoSEQ multiplex PCR, while the TCRdb copy is restricted to in-frame clones and leaves out a portion. The top ten hold 2.5% to 3% of the sample, which has about 140,000 clones, 80% to 90% seen once. The source was peripheral blood, collected on day 0 of AZD1222 vaccination. The receptors derive from an adult in good health. CDR3s include the opening cysteine and the closing phenylalanine or tryptophan. A D gene is named only where the DNA matches it firmly. Clone size is shown for a subset of rows, as once, few, many or a class of expanded clone.

cdr3_nt,cdr3_aa,j_call,d_call,v_call,clone_size
TGTGCCAGCAGTAGGGGACAGCTCTACGAGCAGTACTTC,CASSRGQLYEQYF,TRBJ2-7,TRBD1,TRBV2,few
TGTGCCAGCAAGTCAGGGGGCGGGCAGCCCCAGCATTTT,CASKSGGGQPQHF,TRBJ1-5,TRBD1,TRBV27,-
TGTGCCAGCAGCTTAGCGGGGGGGCAAGAGACCCAGTACTTC,CASSLAGGQETQYF,TRBJ2-5,TRBD2,TRBV7-3,-
TGTGCCAGCAGCTTAGTGGGGGTGACGTCGGAGACCCAGTACTTC,CASSLVGVTSETQYF,TRBJ2-5,-,TRBV7-2,-
TGTGCCAGCAGCCCCGGTCATTACAATGAGCAGTTCTTC,CASSPGHYNEQFF,TRBJ2-1,-,TRBV5-6,few
TGTGCCAGCAGTTTTGGAGCGAGGAATGAGCAGTTCTTC,CASSFGARNEQFF,TRBJ2-1,-,TRBV28,-
TGTGCCAGTAGTACACACAGGGGGCAAGACTATGGCTACACCTTC,CASSTHRGQDYGYTF,TRBJ1-2,TRBD1,TRBV19,-
TGCGCCAGCAGCCAAGGAGGCAGGTCGCCGGGCACAGATACGCAGTATTTT,CASSQGGRSPGTDTQYF,TRBJ2-3,-,TRBV4-1,-
TGTGCCAGCAGCTTAGGGAACTATGGCTACACCTTC,CASSLGNYGYTF,TRBJ1-2,-,TRBV7-9,-
TGTGCCAGTACACGGGCCCGGGAGACACCCCTCCACTTT,CASTRARETPLHF,TRBJ1-6,-,TRBV19,-
TGTGCCAGCAGTTATAACAGGGGGCGGGGAGCTTTCTTT,CASSYNRGRGAFF,TRBJ1-1,TRBD1,TRBV6-5,-
TGTGCCAGCAGTTGGAGGGTTAGCACAGATACGCAGTATTTT,CASSWRVSTDTQYF,TRBJ2-3,-,TRBV28,-